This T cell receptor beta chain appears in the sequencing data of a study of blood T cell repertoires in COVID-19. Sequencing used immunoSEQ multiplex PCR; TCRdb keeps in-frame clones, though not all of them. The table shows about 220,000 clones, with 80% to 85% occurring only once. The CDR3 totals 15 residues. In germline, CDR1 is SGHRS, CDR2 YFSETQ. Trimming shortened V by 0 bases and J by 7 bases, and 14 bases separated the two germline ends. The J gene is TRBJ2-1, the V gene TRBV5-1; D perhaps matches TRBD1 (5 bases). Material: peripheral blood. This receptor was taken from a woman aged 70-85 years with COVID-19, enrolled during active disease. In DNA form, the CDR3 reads TGCGCCAGCAGCTTGGCCCCGGCAGGGCGGAATGAGCAGTTCTTC. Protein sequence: CASSLAPAGRNEQFF.